Listed below are T cell receptor beta chains from one sample, sequenced in a study of T cell repertoires in cytomegalovirus infection. TCRdb analysed the reads with MiXCR anew, one entry per CDR3 protein. The sample has approximately 470,000 distinct CDR3 sequences, about 42% seen once; the top ten hold roughly two fifths. Their recognized antigens are unknown. This specimen was cultured PBMCs, taken from culture after CMV antigen stimulation. The receptors were sampled from a human donor in good health (CMV status not recorded). Some clones in this sample may be carry-over from other donors' samples. The CDR3 runs from the conserved cysteine through the conserved F or W.

V	J	CDR3
TRBV11-1	TRBJ2-1	CASSLMGQGFNEQFF
TRBV7-6	TRBJ2-1	CASSLDATWEQFF
TRBV6-1	TRBJ2-1	CASRRTGEQKQFF
TRBV7-2	TRBJ2-4	CASSLSGATVLQYF
TRBV12-3/TRBV12-4	TRBJ2-1	CASHRKNEQFF
TRBV6-2/TRBV6-3	TRBJ2-3	CAGLNRETDTQYF
TRBV11-2	TRBJ2-5	CASSSPGGTQETQYF
TRBV28	TRBJ2-2	CASSFQGASNTGELFF
TRBV7-4	TRBJ1-1	CASSFGGSSHTEAFF
TRBV6-6	TRBJ2-7	CASRSSGKDEQYF
TRBV6-1	TRBJ1-6	CASPSGRDYNSPLHF
TRBV28	TRBJ2-5	CASSLRGAQETQYF
TRBV6-5	TRBJ1-4	CASSYYRAGDTTNEKLFF
TRBV4-1	TRBJ2-7	CASSSDRSREQYF
TRBV7-2	TRBJ1-2	CASSLADRSYGYTF
TRBV4-1	TRBJ1-2	CASSQELGQAPYGYTF
TRBV7-2	TRBJ2-1	CASSSAGTNSYNEQFF
TRBV29-1	TRBJ1-5	CSVFPWSRDNQPQHF
TRBV6-6	TRBJ2-7	CASSYSPPGRRYEQYF
TRBV19	TRBJ2-2	CASSIWTGRAGELFF
TRBV7-9	TRBJ1-1	CASSPYNRAGRTEAFF
TRBV6-6	TRBJ1-1	CASSLQGMRAFF
TRBV7-2	TRBJ1-5	CASSLVVRDQPQHF
TRBV27	TRBJ1-4	CASCEGAANEKLFF
TRBV10-3	TRBJ2-5	CAITPGYQETQYF
TRBV12-3/TRBV12-4	TRBJ2-1	CASTLRNYNEQFF
TRBV7-2	TRBJ2-7	CASSPQSLANSYEQYF
TRBV5-1	TRBJ1-4	CASSDATGFIEKLFF
TRBV7-2	TRBJ2-1	CASSLAGGIYEQFF
TRBV7-2	TRBJ2-1	CASSLGASSYNEQFF
TRBV20-1	TRBJ2-7	CSATTSSGLYEQYF
TRBV20-1	TRBJ2-7	CRNRDTTSYEQYF
TRBV6-6	TRBJ1-6	CASMGSSYNSPLHF
TRBV7-2	TRBJ1-1	CASSPQGMNTEAFF
TRBV27	TRBJ2-7	CASSLIPGSSYEQYF
TRBV13	TRBJ2-7	CASSTTRWLGDEQYF
TRBV6-5	TRBJ1-1	CASKRGLMNTEAFF
TRBV2	TRBJ2-1	CASRPLEARLYNEQFF
TRBV6-2/TRBV6-3	TRBJ1-4	CASSDPGYGGEKLFF
TRBV19	TRBJ1-3	CASSIGANTIYF
TRBV7-2	TRBJ2-7	CASSLSAGDSYEQYF
TRBV18	TRBJ2-6	CASSPPGQGFPGANVLTF
TRBV11-2	TRBJ2-7	CASSFRDRVFDEQYF
TRBV7-8	TRBJ2-2	CASSFPTDGGNTGELFF
TRBV4-3	TRBJ2-5	CASSQGLVGAGGGETQYF
TRBV28	TRBJ1-1	CASSVAGTGLGRNTEAFF
TRBV2	TRBJ1-1	CASWTGNTEAFF
TRBV6-5	TRBJ2-1	CASSRRVSSSYNEQFF
TRBV28	TRBJ1-2	CASSDPRTYGYTF
TRBV5-1	TRBJ2-3	CASRPEISTDTQYF
TRBV11-2	TRBJ1-5	CASSLDGDGQPQHF
TRBV19	TRBJ2-2	CASSGANPANTGELFF
TRBV7-2	TRBJ2-1	CASSLSRGLYEQFF
TRBV27	TRBJ1-1	CASSLSIGDANTEAFF
TRBV7-2	TRBJ2-7	CASSSAWAGEQYF
TRBV7-8	TRBJ1-1	CASSLFKIRDRELAEAFF
TRBV12-3/TRBV12-4	TRBJ1-1	CASTGVQGAFF